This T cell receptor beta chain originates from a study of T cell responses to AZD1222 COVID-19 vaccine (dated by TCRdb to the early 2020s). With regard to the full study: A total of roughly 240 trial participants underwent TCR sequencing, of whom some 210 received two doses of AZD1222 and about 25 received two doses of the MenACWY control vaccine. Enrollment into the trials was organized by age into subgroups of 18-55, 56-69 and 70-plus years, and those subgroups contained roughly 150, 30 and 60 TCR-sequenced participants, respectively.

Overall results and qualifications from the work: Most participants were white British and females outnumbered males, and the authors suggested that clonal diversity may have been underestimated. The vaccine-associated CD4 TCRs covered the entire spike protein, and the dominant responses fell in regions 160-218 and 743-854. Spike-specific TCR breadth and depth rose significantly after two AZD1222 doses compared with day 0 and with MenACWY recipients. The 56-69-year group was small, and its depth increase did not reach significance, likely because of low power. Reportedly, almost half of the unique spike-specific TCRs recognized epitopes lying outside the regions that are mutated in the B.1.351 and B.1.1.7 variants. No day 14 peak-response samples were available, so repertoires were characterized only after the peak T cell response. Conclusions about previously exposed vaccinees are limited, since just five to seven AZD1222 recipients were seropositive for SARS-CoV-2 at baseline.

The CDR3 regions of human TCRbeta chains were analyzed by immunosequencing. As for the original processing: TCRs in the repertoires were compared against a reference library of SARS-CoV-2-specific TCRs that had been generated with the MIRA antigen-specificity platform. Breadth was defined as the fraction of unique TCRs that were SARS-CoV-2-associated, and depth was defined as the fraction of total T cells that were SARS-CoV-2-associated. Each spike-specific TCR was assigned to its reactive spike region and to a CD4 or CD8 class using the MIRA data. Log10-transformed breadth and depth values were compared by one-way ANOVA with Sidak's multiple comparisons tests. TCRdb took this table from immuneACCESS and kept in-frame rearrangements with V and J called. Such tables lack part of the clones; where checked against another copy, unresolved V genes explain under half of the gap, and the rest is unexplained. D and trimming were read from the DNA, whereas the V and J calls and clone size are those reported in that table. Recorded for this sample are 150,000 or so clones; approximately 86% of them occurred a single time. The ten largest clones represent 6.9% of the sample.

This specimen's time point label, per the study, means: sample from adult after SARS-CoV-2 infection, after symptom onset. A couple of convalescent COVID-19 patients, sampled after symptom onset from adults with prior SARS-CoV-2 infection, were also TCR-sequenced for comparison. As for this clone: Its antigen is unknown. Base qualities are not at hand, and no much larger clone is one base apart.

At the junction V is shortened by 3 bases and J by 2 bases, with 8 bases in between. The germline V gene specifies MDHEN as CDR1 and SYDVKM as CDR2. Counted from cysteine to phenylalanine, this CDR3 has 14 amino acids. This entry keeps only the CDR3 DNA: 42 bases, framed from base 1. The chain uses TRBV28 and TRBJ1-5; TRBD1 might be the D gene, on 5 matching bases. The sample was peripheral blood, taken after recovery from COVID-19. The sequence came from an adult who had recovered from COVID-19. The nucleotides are TGTGCCAGCAGTTTGGCGGGGGGCAATCAGCCCCAGCATTTT. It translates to CASSLAGGNQPQHF.